One sample yielded the 21 T cell receptor beta chains listed below, sequenced in a study of Ad26.COV2.S vaccination and SARS-CoV-2 variants. TCRdb keeps only in-frame clones here, not all; method: immunoSEQ multiplex PCR. The table has over 400,000 clones, less than 95% seen once. Treatment noted: around 19 received Ad26.COV2.S at low or high dose, single or two shots; roughly 5 received placebo; per-sample allocation not given. The samples date from day 63 after the first vaccine or placebo injection. Specimen: peripheral blood, collected in a trial of Ad26.COV2.S vaccine versus placebo. Receptors were obtained from a person aged 18-60 years who received the Ad26.COV2.S COVID-19 vaccine or a placebo.

The chain links TRBV7-2 to TRBJ2-1; 7 bases match TRBD1. Trimming at V came to 3 bases and at J to 5 bases, leaving 10 bases not matched to a gene. The CDR3 runs 16 residues. Germline loops: CDR1 SGHTA, CDR2 FQGNSA. Here the CDR3 reads CASSFGVDRVNNEQFF. CDR3 coding DNA: TGTGCCAGCAGCTTTGGTGTCGACAGGGTCAACAATGAGCAGTTCTTC.

CDR3 coding DNA: TGCGCCAGCAGCTTGGATTCAGCATCCTATGGCTACACCTTC. Translating gives CASSLDSASYGYTF. The chain joins TRBV5-1 to TRBJ1-2; no definite D call. V lost 0 bases to trimming and J lost 4 bases, with 10 bases between them. CDR3 size: 14 residues. Germline CDR1 is SGHRS and CDR2 is YFSETQ.

The gene calls are TRBV7-9 and TRBJ2-2; maybe TRBD1 (5 bases). The CDR3 length is 14 residues. Germline lookup yields CDR1 SEHNR and CDR2 FQNEAQ (reference sequence). Trimming stripped 3 bases from V and 7 bases from J, with 12 bases between. This CDR3 reads CASSFPGYGGELFF. CDR3 DNA: TGTGCCAGCAGCTTTCCAGGGTACGGCGGGGAGCTGTTTTTT.

This clone came up once. The chain joins TRBV4-3 to TRBJ2-1, with D perhaps matching TRBD2 (6 bases). Looked up from germline, CDR1 is LGHNA and CDR2 is YSLEER. The CDR3 spans 13 residues. The V and J ends lost 2 bases and 9 bases respectively, with 11 bases between them. The CDR3 sequence is CASSQRLVSEQFF. Here the CDR3 DNA reads TGCGCCAGCAGCCAACGACTAGTAAGTGAGCAGTTCTTC.

The chain combines TRBV7-3 with TRBJ2-3, with D possibly being TRBD1 or TRBD2 (6 bases each). Per germline, CDR1 SGHTA and CDR2 FQGTGA. This CDR3 is 13 amino acids long. V was trimmed by 8 bases and J by 0 bases, leaving 9 bases between them. The CDR3 coding sequence is TGTGCCAGCCGGGGGCAAAGCACAGATACGCAGTATTTT. The encoded protein is CASRGQSTDTQYF. Variable domain in full (rest from reference TRBV7-3 and TRBJ2-3): GAGVSQTPSNKVTEKGKYVELRCDPISGHTALYWYRQSLGQGPEFLIYFQGTGAADDSGLPNDRFFAVRPEGSVSTLKIQRTERGDSAVYLCASRGQSTDTQYFGPGTRLTVL.

This clone was counted a single time. The chain joins TRBV7-2 to TRBJ2-3; 10 nucleotides align to TRBD2. The CDR3 consists of 14 residues. Unmatched junction bases numbered 3, after V lost 5 bases and J lost 4 bases. Germline V gene lookup returns CDR1 SGHTA and CDR2 FQGNSA. CDR3 region: CASSPGTSADTQYF. CDR3 in DNA: TGTGCCAGCAGCCCTGGGACTAGCGCAGATACGCAGTATTTT.

The gene calls are TRBV20-1 and TRBJ2-5; 12 nucleotides line up with TRBD2. The CDR3 consists of 15 residues. CDR1 DFQATT and CDR2 SNEGSKA come from the germline V gene (reference sequence). With V trimmed by 3 bases and J by 7 bases, 9 bases remained unmatched. CDR3 protein: CSASAPSGRAGTQYF. DNA of the CDR3: TGCAGTGCTAGTGCGCCTAGCGGGAGGGCCGGGACCCAGTACTTC.

The genes are TRBV20-1 and TRBJ2-3; no clear D gene. Deletions cut 3 bases from V and 2 bases from J, with 12 bases between. The CDR3 has 14 amino acids. Germline V CDR1 and CDR2: DFQATT, SNEGSKA (reference sequence). The CDR3 here is CSASARLYTDTQYF. In nucleotides, the CDR3 is TGCAGTGCTAGTGCCCGCTTATACACAGATACGCAGTATTTT.

This chain links TRBV6-1 with TRBJ2-3; D is perhaps TRBD1 (6 bases). Trimming stripped 4 bases from V and 0 bases from J, with 14 bases between. This CDR3 comprises 16 residues. Germline CDR1 and CDR2: MNHNS and SASEGT. CDR3 nucleotides: TGTGCCAGCAGTGCATACAGGGCCCCGAGCACAGATACGCAGTATTTT. It specifies CASSAYRAPSTDTQYF.

The rearrangement uses TRBV28 and TRBJ1-6; possible D gene TRBD1, 6 bases. V was trimmed by 2 bases and J by 6 bases, leaving 11 bases between them. The CDR3 runs to 15 residues. Germline lookup yields CDR1 MDHEN and CDR2 SYDVKM. The CDR3 DNA sequence: TGTGCCAGCAGTTTAGGAACAGGGCGTAATTCACCCCTCCACTTT. Translated: CASSLGTGRNSPLHF. Looking up the rest from reference TRBV28 and TRBJ1-6 gives the full variable domain: DVKVTQSSRYLVKRTGEKVFLECVQDMDHENMFWYRQDPGLGLRLIYFSYDVKMKEKGDIPEGYSVSREKKERFSLILESASTNQTSMYLCASSLGTGRNSPLHFGNGTRLTVT.

The chain has TRBV7-3 and TRBJ2-5, with TRBD1 as a possible D gene (5 bases). CDR1 and CDR2 (germline): SGHTA, FQGTGA. V gave up 0 bases and J gave up 2 bases, with 10 bases separating them. This CDR3 has 15 residues. The CDR3 nucleotides are TGTGCCAGCAGCTTAACAGGTGGACATCAAGAGACCCAGTACTTC. Its translation is CASSLTGGHQETQYF.

The V gene is TRBV4-3, the J gene TRBJ2-3, with 13 positions matching TRBD2. This CDR3 is built from 17 residues. Germline CDR1 is LGHNA and CDR2 is YSLEER. The V segment lost 3 bases and the J segment 4 bases; nucleotides outside the gene matches: 7. The CDR3 region is CASSHRLAGGRADTQYF. DNA of the CDR3: TGCGCCAGCAGCCATCGACTAGCGGGAGGAAGGGCAGATACGCAGTATTTT.

The chain recombines TRBV27 with TRBJ2-1; the match to TRBD2 covers 7 bases. From germline, CDR1 is MNHEY and CDR2 SMNVEV (reference sequence). V trimming: 3 bases; J trimming: 3 bases; junction bases outside the gene matches: 5. The CDR3 contains 15 residues. The CDR3 loop is CASSFTGLLYNEQFF. CDR3 in DNA: TGTGCCAGCAGTTTCACGGGACTACTCTACAATGAGCAGTTCTTC.

The chain has TRBV7-6 and TRBJ2-1, with TRBD2 identical over 9 bases. The CDR3 runs to 18 residues. In germline, CDR1 is SGHVS, CDR2 FNYEAQ. J lost 4 bases, V lost 4 bases, and 14 bases had no gene match. The chain's CDR3 is CASSSPGAGGPRYNEQFF. CDR3 DNA: TGTGCCAGCAGCTCCCCCGGGGCGGGAGGGCCCCGGTACAATGAGCAGTTCTTC.

This chain connects TRBV5-1 to TRBJ1-2, with D unresolved. The V end lost 1 base, the J end lost 4 bases, and 14 bases lay between the germline ends. Germline loops: CDR1 SGHRS, CDR2 YFSETQ. This CDR3 contains 15 residues. In DNA form, the CDR3 reads TGCGCCAGCAGCTTGTCCGGGGAAGTAGGCTATGGCTACACCTTC. Its protein product is CASSLSGEVGYGYTF. The full variable domain, rest sourced from reference TRBV5-1 and TRBJ1-2, is KAGVTQTPRYLIKTRGQQVTLSCSPISGHRSVSWYQQTPGQGLQFLFEYFSETQRNKGNFPGRFSGRQFSNSRSEMNVSTLELGDSALYLCASSLSGEVGYGYTFGSGTRLTVV.

The chain recombines TRBV6-5 with TRBJ1-5; 7 nucleotides align to TRBD1. CDR1 is MNHEY, CDR2 SVGAGI, per germline. J lost 6 bases, V lost 3 bases, and 8 bases had no gene match. The CDR3 loop spans 15 amino acids. The DNA for the CDR3 is TGTGCCAGCAGTTATACAGGGGTGAGGCCTCAGCCCCAGCATTTT. As protein: CASSYTGVRPQPQHF.

This CDR3 is CASSGAREGSDEQYF. The CDR3 nucleotides are TGTGCCAGCAGTGGCGCGCGGGAGGGGTCGGACGAGCAGTACTTC. The genes are TRBV28 and TRBJ2-7; TRBD2 aligns across 9 bases. Germline assignment: CDR1 MDHEN and CDR2 SYDVKM. V was pared by 5 bases and J by 5 bases, with 10 bases of the junction left unmatched. This CDR3 comprises 15 residues.

The J gene is TRBJ2-5, the V gene TRBV15, with 9 positions matching TRBD1. V was pared by 1 base and J by 5 bases, with 8 bases of the junction left unmatched. This CDR3 has 16 residues. Germline V gives CDR1 LNHNV, CDR2 YYDKDF (reference sequence). The CDR3 is CATSRGATGGVETQYF. Written as DNA, the CDR3 is TGTGCCACCAGCAGAGGCGCTACAGGGGGCGTGGAGACCCAGTACTTC. The full variable domain, in which reference TRBV15 and TRBJ2-5 provide the parts outside the CDR3, is DAMVIQNPRYQVTQFGKPVTLSCSQTLNHNVMYWYQQKSSQAPKLLFHYYDKDFNNEADTPDNFQSRRPNTSFCFLDIRSPGLGDTAMYLCATSRGATGGVETQYFGPGTRLLVL.

The chain has TRBV27 and TRBJ1-4; D gene ambiguous. V was pared by 0 bases and J by 1 base, with 9 bases between. CDR3 size: 16 residues. The germline CDR1 and CDR2 sequences are MNHEY and SMNVEV (reference sequence). The CDR3 DNA sequence: TGTGCCAGCAGTTTATCAGGGTTTGGAACTAATGAAAAACTGTTTTTT. Protein product: CASSLSGFGTNEKLFF.

The CDR3 protein is CASSLGAGQSYEQYF. The CDR3 coding sequence is TGTGCCAGCAGCTTAGGCGCCGGCCAGTCCTACGAGCAGTACTTC. The J gene is TRBJ2-7, the V gene TRBV11-3, with D uncertain. Germline CDR1 and CDR2: SGHNT and YENEEA. CDR3 length equals 15 residues. V lost 1 base to trimming and J lost 1 base, with 11 bases between them. Filled out from reference TRBV11-3 and TRBJ2-7, the complete variable domain reads EAGVVQSPRYKIIEKKQPVAFWCNPISGHNTLYWYLQNLGQGPELLIRYENEEAVDDSQLPKDRFSAERLKGVDSTLKIQPAELGDSAVYLCASSLGAGQSYEQYFGPGTRLTVT.

The J gene is TRBJ1-1, the V gene TRBV27; 8 bases line up with TRBD1. This CDR3 is built from 14 residues. The junction had 7 bases not matched to a gene; V was cut back by 6 bases and J by 4 bases. CDR1 and CDR2 from the germline V gene are MNHEY and SMNVEV (reference sequence). As DNA, the CDR3 is TGTGCCAGCAGGAGGACAGGGTCGGGCACTGAAGCTTTCTTT. Amino acid sequence: CASRRTGSGTEAFF.